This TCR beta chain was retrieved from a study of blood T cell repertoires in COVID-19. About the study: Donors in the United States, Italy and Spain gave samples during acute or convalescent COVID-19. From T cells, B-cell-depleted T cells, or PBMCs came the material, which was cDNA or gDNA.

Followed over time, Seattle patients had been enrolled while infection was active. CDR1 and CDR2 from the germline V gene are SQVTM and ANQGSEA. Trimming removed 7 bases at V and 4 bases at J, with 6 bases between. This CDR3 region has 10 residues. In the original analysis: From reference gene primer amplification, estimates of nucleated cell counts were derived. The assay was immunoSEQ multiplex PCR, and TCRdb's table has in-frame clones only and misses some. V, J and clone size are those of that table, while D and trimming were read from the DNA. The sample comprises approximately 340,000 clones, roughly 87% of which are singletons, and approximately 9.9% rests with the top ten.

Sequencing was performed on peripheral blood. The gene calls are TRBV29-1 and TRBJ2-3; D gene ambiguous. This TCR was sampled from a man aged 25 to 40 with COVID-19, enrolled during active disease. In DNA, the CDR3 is TGCAGCGCATCAGCAGATACGCAGTATTTT. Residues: CSASADTQYF.